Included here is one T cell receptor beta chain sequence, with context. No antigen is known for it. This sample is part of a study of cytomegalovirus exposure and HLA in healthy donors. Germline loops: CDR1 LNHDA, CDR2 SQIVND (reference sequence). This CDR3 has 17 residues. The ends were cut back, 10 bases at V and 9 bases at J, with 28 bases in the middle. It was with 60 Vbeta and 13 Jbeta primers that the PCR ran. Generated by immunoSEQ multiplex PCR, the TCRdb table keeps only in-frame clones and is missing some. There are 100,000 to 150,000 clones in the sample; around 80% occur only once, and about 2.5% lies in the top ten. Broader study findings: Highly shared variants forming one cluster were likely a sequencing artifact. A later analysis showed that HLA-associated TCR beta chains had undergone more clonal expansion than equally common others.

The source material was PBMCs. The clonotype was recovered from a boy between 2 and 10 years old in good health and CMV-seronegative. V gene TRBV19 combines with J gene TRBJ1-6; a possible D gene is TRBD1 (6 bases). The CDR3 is CATTPRGLGSDISPLHF. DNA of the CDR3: TGTGCCACTACACCCAGGGGCCTAGGGTCCGATATTTCACCCCTCCACTTT.